This T cell receptor (beta chain) was found in a study of radiation and T cells in renal cell carcinoma. Time point described: blood 4 weeks post-SBRT, at nephrectomy. Described treatment: 15 Gy SBRT to primary tumor, nephrectomy 4 weeks later. Nephrectomy followed 15 Gy stereotactic body radiation by 4 weeks. Blood was sampled at baseline, 2 weeks and 4 weeks after SBRT. Comments on this clone: Its target is unknown.

Germline trimming cut 5 bases from V and 6 bases from J; bases unmatched to any gene: 6. This CDR3 is built from 14 residues. Per germline, CDR1 SNHLY and CDR2 FYNNEI. The study, taken as a whole, reports: Top tumor clonotypes rose in blood 2 weeks post-radiation, then contracted.

Repertoires were generated with immunoSEQ multiplex PCR, while TCRdb's copy carries only in-frame clones and drops some. The sample includes roughly 170,000 clones, 88% of them seen just once. The sample in question was blood, obtained from a patient whose treatment included radiotherapy and nephrectomy. The V and J genes are TRBV2 and TRBJ1-5; 8 bases line up with TRBD1. The source of this sequence is a woman aged 45-59 years with renal cell carcinoma. As DNA, the CDR3 is TGTGCCAGCAGTAAGGACAGGGTCGGTCAGCCCCAGCATTTT. This encodes CASSKDRVGQPQHF.